A single T cell receptor beta chain is shown here with its context. The antigen is unknown. The data stem from a study of cytomegalovirus exposure and HLA in healthy donors. Study conclusions and caveats: Being productive about 87% or about 30% of the time was typical of most TCR beta V segments in an earlier analysis. What was likely a sequencing artifact was a cluster of highly shared sequence variants. Later analysis showed TCR association rates varying by HLA locus, highest for DRB1 and lowest for HLA-C.

There are 12 residues in the CDR3. Trimming stripped 5 bases from V and 5 bases from J, with 9 bases between. Germline loops: CDR1 MNHEY, CDR2 SVGAGI. Primers: 60 Vbeta forward and 13 Jbeta reverse. Generated by immunoSEQ multiplex PCR, the TCRdb table keeps only in-frame clones and is missing some. The sample includes over 250,000 clones, 86% of them seen just once. The chain is built from TRBV6-5 and TRBJ1-1; tentative D call: TRBD1 (6 bases). This sequence was found in a middle-aged man in good health and CMV-seropositive. The sample taken for sequencing was PBMCs. CDR3 nucleotide sequence: TGTGCCAGCAGTCGAGGGGGAACTGAAGCTTTCTTT. Residues: CASSRGGTEAFF.